These 13 T cell receptor beta chains originate from one sample sequenced in a study of T cells in localized non-small cell lung cancer. Clones were read by immunoSEQ multiplex PCR, and TCRdb kept only the in-frame ones, dropping some. The sample yields fewer than 8,000 clones, 80% to 95% seen once. The sample here was peripheral blood, taken before any cancer treatment. The receptor set was obtained from a woman aged 35-75 years with stage I lung adenocarcinoma.

The chain recombines TRBV6-6 with TRBJ1-4; TRBD1 agrees at 9 bases. The J segment lost 7 bases and the V segment lost 5 bases, leaving 5 bases of the junction unmatched. CDR1 and CDR2 (germline): MNHNY, SVGAGI (reference sequence). CDR3 length: 14 residues. For the CDR3, the DNA is TGTGCCAGCAGTCTACAGGGGGCAGGTGAAAAACTGTTTTTT. It specifies CASSLQGAGEKLFF.

The chain carries TRBV30 and TRBJ1-5; 7 bases match TRBD1. The V segment lost 0 bases and the J segment 4 bases; nucleotides outside the gene matches: 6. The CDR3 has 15 amino acids. Per the germline V gene, CDR1 is GTSNPN and CDR2 is SVGIG (reference sequence). The CDR3 nucleotides read TGTGCCTGGAGTGTAGGATCAGGGGGAAATCAGCCCCAGCATTTT. This gives the protein CAWSVGSGGNQPQHF. The full variable domain, in which reference TRBV30 and TRBJ1-5 provide the parts outside the CDR3, is SQTIHQWPATLVQPVGSPLSLECTVEGTSNPNLYWYRQAAGRGLQLLFYSVGIGQISSEVPQNLSASRPQDRQFILSSKKLLLSDSGFYLCAWSVGSGGNQPQHFGDGTRLSIL.

This clone has a single count. The genes are TRBV7-8 and TRBJ1-1; D possibly corresponds to TRBD1 (5 bases). Trimming removed 5 bases at V and 5 bases at J, with 15 bases between. The CDR3 is made up of 14 amino acids. Germline values: CDR1 SGHVS, CDR2 FQNEAQ. CDR3 sequence: CASSVQGSWTEAFF. CDR3 nucleotide sequence: TGTGCCAGCAGCGTGCAGGGAAGTTGGACTGAAGCTTTCTTT.

The chain has TRBV5-5 and TRBJ2-7; 11 bases align to TRBD1. From germline, CDR1 is SGHKS and CDR2 YYEKEE (reference sequence). The CDR3 is made up of 14 amino acids. J gave up 4 bases and V 4 bases, and 4 bases lay outside the gene matches. The CDR3 DNA reads TGTGCCAGCAGCCTTGGACAGGGGGCGTACGAGCAGTACTTC. This sequence encodes CASSLGQGAYEQYF.

The chain has TRBV6-1 and TRBJ2-5; D perhaps matches TRBD2 (6 bases). Trimming took off 4 bases at V and 0 bases at J, with 15 bases between the two ends. Germline lookup yields CDR1 MNHNS and CDR2 SASEGT. The CDR3 is 16 residues long. The chain's CDR3 is CASSGSIAAYQETQYF. CDR3 nucleotide sequence: TGTGCCAGCAGTGGATCAATAGCGGCTTACCAAGAGACCCAGTACTTC.

The CDR3 nucleotides read TGTGCCAGCAGCCGGGAGAGTACTAACTATGGCTACACCTTC. Its protein product is CASSRESTNYGYTF. The rearrangement uses TRBV7-9 and TRBJ1-2; no clear D gene. Germline V gene sequence: CDR1 SEHNR, CDR2 FQNEAQ (reference sequence). The CDR3 contains 14 residues. V lost 5 bases to trimming and J lost 0 bases, with 10 bases between them.

This clone appeared a single time. The genes are TRBV7-9 and TRBJ2-1; no clear D gene. The CDR3 covers 16 residues. Per germline, CDR1 SEHNR and CDR2 FQNEAQ (reference sequence). V was shortened by 4 bases and J by 0 bases, with 13 bases between the two germline ends. This CDR3 is CASSSRALSSYNEQFF. DNA for the CDR3: TGTGCCAGCAGCTCCCGGGCCTTGAGCTCCTACAATGAGCAGTTCTTC.

The rearrangement links TRBV5-1 to TRBJ2-5; 12 bases fit TRBD1. J was trimmed by 5 bases and V by 4 bases; bases with no gene match: 3. Looked up from germline, CDR1 is SGHRS and CDR2 is YFSETQ. The CDR3 contains 14 residues. This CDR3 is CASSPGTGGETQYF. CDR3 nucleotides: TGCGCCAGCAGCCCTGGGACAGGGGGCGAGACCCAGTACTTC.

The J gene is TRBJ1-3, the V gene TRBV14; 8 nucleotides agree with TRBD1. The germline CDR1 and CDR2 sequences are SGHDN and FVKESK. Trimming took 4 bases from V and 4 from J; bases not matched to a gene: 6. This CDR3 has 15 amino acids. The CDR3 spells CASSLGTGPGNTIYF. DNA of the CDR3: TGTGCCAGCAGCCTTGGGACAGGCCCCGGAAACACCATATATTTT.

The rearrangement joins TRBV2 to TRBJ2-5, with D perhaps assigned TRBD1 or TRBD2 (5 bases each). Trimming pared 7 bases from V and 0 bases from J, leaving 12 bases between. From germline, CDR1 is SNHLY and CDR2 FYNNEI. This CDR3 has 14 amino acids. The CDR3 here is CASTLGRNQETQYF. Here the CDR3 DNA reads TGTGCCAGCACCCTGGGACGAAACCAAGAGACCCAGTACTTC. The complete variable domain, with remaining parts taken from reference TRBV2 and TRBJ2-5, reads EPEVTQTPSHQVTQMGQEVILRCVPISNHLYFYWYRQILGQKVEFLVSFYNNEISEKSEIFDDQFSVERPDGSNFTLKIRSTKLEDSAMYFCASTLGRNQETQYFGPGTRLLVL.

The chain employs TRBV29-1 and TRBJ2-3; TRBD2 matches at 7 bases. Trimming took 0 bases from V and 5 from J; bases not matched to a gene: 5. This CDR3 is built from 14 residues. The germline CDR1 and CDR2 sequences are SQVTM and ANQGSEA. CDR3 nucleotide sequence: TGCAGCGTTGAAGAGGGAGGGAGGGGAGATACGCAGTATTTT. It encodes CSVEEGGRGDTQYF.

The chain is built from TRBV25-1 and TRBJ2-1; 10 positions agree with TRBD2. V lost 0 bases and J lost 2; bases outside the gene matches: 4. In germline, CDR1 is MGHDK, CDR2 SYGVNS. The CDR3 covers 17 residues. The CDR3 protein is CASSEYRTSGTYNEQFF. Written as DNA, the CDR3 is TGTGCCAGCAGTGAATACAGGACTAGCGGAACCTACAATGAGCAGTTCTTC.

This rearrangement joins TRBV19 to TRBJ1-6; D unclear. V shed 6 bases and J shed 3 bases, with 12 bases lying between them. Germline V CDR1 and CDR2: LNHDA, SQIVND (reference sequence). The length of the CDR3 is 15 residues. DNA of the CDR3: TGTGCCAGTAGCTTTTCGGGCAACTATAATTCACCCCTCCACTTT. This gives the protein CASSFSGNYNSPLHF.